The rows below give T cell receptor beta chains drawn from one sample of a study of cytomegalovirus exposure and HLA in healthy donors. Clones were sequenced by immunoSEQ multiplex PCR, and TCRdb holds only the in-frame ones, with some missing. The sample records around 99,000 clones, about 63% being singletons. The specimen sequenced was PBMCs. These receptor sequences come from a woman in her thirties in good health and CMV-seronegative. The CDR3 runs from the conserved cysteine through the conserved F or W. D genes are given only for firm matches. Not every row has a clone size; where given, it reads once, few, many or a size class.

size: few
D: -
V: TRBV10-3
J: TRBJ2-5
DNA: TGTGCCATCAGTGATGGAACAGGAGCAACTCAAGAGACCCAGTACTTC
CDR3: CAISDGTGATQETQYF

size: -
D: TRBD1
V: TRBV6-1
J: TRBJ1-1
DNA: TGTGCCAGCAGTGCCGACAGGGACACTGAAGCTTTCTTT
CDR3: CASSADRDTEAFF

size: -
D: -
V: TRBV2
J: TRBJ2-7
DNA: TGTGCCAGCAACCGGGGGTTCTCCTACGAGCAGTACTTC
CDR3: CASNRGFSYEQYF

size: -
D: -
V: TRBV7-2
J: TRBJ2-6
DNA: TGTGCCAGCAGCTCCTTTCCCCCGGGGGCCAACGTCCTGACTTTC
CDR3: CASSSFPPGANVLTF

size: -
D: -
V: TRBV5-1
J: TRBJ2-3
DNA: TGCGCCAGCAGAGGGGGCACAGATACGCAGTATTTT
CDR3: CASRGGTDTQYF

size: -
D: -
V: TRBV29-1
J: TRBJ2-5
DNA: TGCAGCGTTCCCAGAGGGTGGCAAGAGACCCAGTACTTC
CDR3: CSVPRGWQETQYF

size: -
D: -
V: TRBV11-2
J: TRBJ1-1
DNA: TGTGCCAGCAGCTTAGACAGGGTTTCGAACACTGAAGCTTTCTTT
CDR3: CASSLDRVSNTEAFF

size: -
D: -
V: TRBV11-2
J: TRBJ1-1
DNA: TGTGCCAGCAGCTTACTAGTGAACACTGAAGCTTTCTTT
CDR3: CASSLLVNTEAFF

size: -
D: -
V: TRBV2
J: TRBJ1-5
DNA: TGTGCCAGCAGCCGGGGGGTTTATCAGCCCCAGCATTTT
CDR3: CASSRGVYQPQHF

size: -
D: TRBD1
V: TRBV6-1
J: TRBJ2-1
DNA: TGTGCCAGCAGTGTCGGGACAGGTCGTAGTGAGCAGTTCTTC
CDR3: CASSVGTGRSEQFF

size: few
D: -
V: TRBV4-1
J: TRBJ1-1
DNA: TGCGCCAGCAGCCCGATCCTAGAGCTCATGAACACTGAAGCTTTCTTT
CDR3: CASSPILELMNTEAFF

size: -
D: TRBD1
V: TRBV27
J: TRBJ2-7
DNA: TGTGCCAGCCTCCCAGCAGGGGGCCGCGAGCAGTACTTC
CDR3: CASLPAGGREQYF

size: once
D: TRBD1
V: TRBV5-1
J: TRBJ2-7
DNA: TGCGCCAGCAGCTTGGTTGTTGGACAGGGTTGGGACGAGCAGTACTTC
CDR3: CASSLVVGQGWDEQYF

size: -
D: TRBD2
V: TRBV7-9
J: TRBJ2-7
DNA: TGTGCCAGCAGCTTAGGAGGGAGCGGGAGGTACGAGCAGTACTTC
CDR3: CASSLGGSGRYEQYF

size: -
D: -
V: TRBV7-9
J: TRBJ1-3
DNA: TGTGCCAGCAGCCCAGGGTGGGACACTGGAAACACCATATATTTT
CDR3: CASSPGWDTGNTIYF

size: few
D: -
V: TRBV11-2
J: TRBJ1-4
DNA: TGTGCCAGCAGCCTAGGGGGAGGGAAACTGTTTTTT
CDR3: CASSLGGGKLFF

size: -
D: TRBD2
V: TRBV27
J: TRBJ2-1
DNA: TGTGCCAGCAGTACCTATCGGACTAGCGGGGATGAGCAGTTCTTC
CDR3: CASSTYRTSGDEQFF

size: -
D: -
V: TRBV10-3
J: TRBJ1-2
DNA: TGTGCCATCAGCGAGGGAGGGCCCCTTGGCTACACCTTC
CDR3: CAISEGGPLGYTF

size: -
D: -
V: TRBV5-6
J: TRBJ2-2
DNA: TGTGCCAGCAGCCCCATAGACAGGCCCCACGGGGAGCTGTTTTTT
CDR3: CASSPIDRPHGELFF

size: -
D: TRBD1
V: TRBV5-6
J: TRBJ1-5
DNA: TGTGCCAGCAGCTCGTTTTATGGACAGGGGGCGTTTCAGCCCCAGCATTTT
CDR3: CASSSFYGQGAFQPQHF